This passage covers 15 T cell receptor beta chains from one sample sequenced in a study of cytomegalovirus exposure and HLA in healthy donors. The primer mix had 60 Vbeta and 13 Jbeta primers. The assay was immunoSEQ multiplex PCR, and TCRdb's table has in-frame clones only and misses some. Altogether about 190,000 clones are present, more than 80% being singletons, with the ten largest covering approximately 2.4%. Material: PBMCs. These receptors all stem from a male donor in good health and CMV-seronegative.

The chain carries TRBV10-3 and TRBJ2-5; 12 bases agree with TRBD1. The J segment lost 5 bases and the V segment lost 8 bases, leaving 3 bases of the junction unmatched. This CDR3 comprises 13 residues. CDR1 and CDR2 from the germline V gene are ENHRY and SYGVKD. The DNA of the CDR3 is TGTGCCATCTCTGGGACAGGGGGCGAGACCCAGTACTTC. Protein sequence: CAISGTGGETQYF.

The V call is TRBV7-9, the J call TRBJ2-5; 11 nucleotides line up with TRBD2. The CDR3 has 16 amino acids. The germline V gene has CDR1 SEHNR and CDR2 FQNEAQ (reference sequence). The V segment lost 2 bases and the J segment 1 base; nucleotides outside the gene matches: 3. Here the CDR3 DNA reads TGTGCCAGCAGCTTAATTGGGACTAGCGGCCAAGAGACCCAGTACTTC. Translated: CASSLIGTSGQETQYF. Looking up the rest from reference TRBV7-9 and TRBJ2-5 gives the full variable domain: DTGVSQNPRHKITKRGQNVTFRCDPISEHNRLYWYRQTLGQGPEFLTYFQNEAQLEKSRLLSDRFSAERPKGSFSTLEIQRTEQGDSAMYLCASSLIGTSGQETQYFGPGTRLLVL.

This clone came up once. The chain carries TRBV7-2 and TRBJ2-3; D gene uncertain. The CDR3 runs 16 residues. Trimming shortened V by 1 base and J by 0 bases, and 11 bases separated the two germline ends. Germline CDR1 and CDR2: SGHTA and FQGNSA. In DNA, the CDR3 is TGTGCCAGCAGCTTAGTGGCGGATTTTAGCACAGATACGCAGTATTTT. As protein: CASSLVADFSTDTQYF.

The rearrangement links TRBV21-1 to TRBJ2-3; the table assigns TRBD2, which was not confirmed against the DNA. TRBV21-1 is assigned pseudogene status. The CDR3 has 16 residues. DNA of the CDR3: TGTGCCAGCAGCACTCAGCCGGGGGGCAGCACAGATACGCAGTATTTT. Translating it yields CASSTQPGGSTDTQYF.

The chain recombines TRBV7-3 with TRBJ2-6, with D possibly being TRBD1 (6 bases). The germline CDR1 and CDR2 sequences are SGHTA and FQGTGA. This CDR3 contains 15 residues. With 6 bases removed from V and 0 bases from J, the gap between germline ends came to 9 bases. The CDR3 DNA is TGTGCCAGCAGTTTGGACAGCTCTGGGGCCAACGTCCTGACTTTC. The encoded protein is CASSLDSSGANVLTF.

This rearrangement joins TRBV25-1 to TRBJ2-5; TRBD2 is a possible D gene (6 bases). The germline V gene encodes CDR1 MGHDK and CDR2 SYGVNS. The V and J ends lost 8 bases and 0 bases respectively, with 16 bases between them. This CDR3 has 15 amino acids. The CDR3 here is CASLGTFGYQETQYF. The CDR3 DNA follows: TGTGCCAGCCTTGGGACTTTCGGGTACCAAGAGACCCAGTACTTC.

This chain connects TRBV7-2 to TRBJ2-7; 7 bases are shared with TRBD2. This CDR3 has 16 residues. CDR1 is SGHTA, CDR2 FQGNSA, per germline. V trimming: 0 bases; J trimming: 4 bases; junction bases outside the gene matches: 9. CDR3 in DNA: TGTGCCAGCAGCTTAGCGTATGCGGGAGAGAAGTACGAGCAGTACTTC. Translated: CASSLAYAGEKYEQYF.

This CDR3 reads CASSLGPPTGTGVTEAFF. The DNA for the CDR3 is TGTGCCAGCAGCTTAGGCCCCCCCACCGGGACAGGGGTGACTGAAGCTTTCTTT. V usage is TRBV11-2 and J usage is TRBJ1-1; 10 bases align to TRBD1. Losses at the gene ends were 1 base for V and 5 bases for J; bases not matched to a gene: 13. CDR3 length equals 18 residues. Germline CDR1 reads SGHAT; CDR2 reads FQNNGV.

The J gene is TRBJ2-5, the V gene TRBV5-6; 9 bases align to TRBD2. V lost 0 bases to trimming and J lost 5 bases; unmatched junction nucleotides: 11. The CDR3 runs 17 residues. From germline, CDR1 is SGHDT and CDR2 YYEEEE. CDR3 bases: TGTGCCAGCAGCTTGGTTGGTAGCGGGAGTTTTGTGGAGACCCAGTACTTC. Protein sequence: CASSLVGSGSFVETQYF.

The chain joins TRBV5-1 to TRBJ2-5; 7 bases are a match to TRBD1. The V gene's germline CDR1 is SGHRS and CDR2 YFSETQ. V was clipped by 6 bases and J by 5 bases; unmatched bases: 13. The CDR3 extends over 15 amino acids. CDR3 sequence (DNA): TGCGCCAGCAACCCCATAGGGGGCGTAAGGGAGACCCAGTACTTC. It translates to CASNPIGGVRETQYF.

This clone was detected once. The chain has TRBV30 and TRBJ1-4; 10 nucleotides align to TRBD1. This CDR3 region has 14 residues. V shed 3 bases and J 5 bases; nucleotides not matched to a gene: 3. Germline V gene sequence: CDR1 GTSNPN, CDR2 SVGIG (reference sequence). DNA for the CDR3: TGTGCCTGGAGCCGGGACAGGGGAAATGAAAAACTGTTTTTT. Translated, it gives CAWSRDRGNEKLFF.

This rearrangement joins TRBV9 to TRBJ2-6, with D possibly TRBD1 on 6 matching bases. CDR1 is SGDLS and CDR2 is YYNGEE in the germline V gene. The CDR3 consists of 17 residues. Trimming stripped 0 bases from V and 0 bases from J, with 10 bases between. Here the CDR3 DNA reads TGTGCCAGCAGCGTAGGTCCCAGGGGCTCTGGGGCCAACGTCCTGACTTTC. This gives the protein CASSVGPRGSGANVLTF.

The rearrangement uses TRBV7-3 and TRBJ2-2; 7 positions match TRBD2. CDR1 is SGHTA and CDR2 is FQGTGA in the germline V gene. V lost 3 bases, J lost 1 base, and 5 bases stayed unmatched. The CDR3 is 16 residues long. CDR3 sequence reads: CASSLFGGGNTGELFF. In nucleotides, the CDR3 is TGTGCCAGCAGCTTGTTTGGCGGGGGGAACACCGGGGAGCTGTTTTTT.

The chain uses TRBV5-1 and TRBJ2-2, with a weak D call TRBD2 (6 bases). The CDR3 spans 15 residues. V was trimmed by 2 bases and J by 1 base, leaving 9 bases between them. Per germline, CDR1 SGHRS and CDR2 YFSETQ. The CDR3 is CASSFTRGNTGELFF. CDR3 bases: TGCGCCAGCAGCTTTACGCGGGGGAACACCGGGGAGCTGTTTTTT.

This clone has a handful of counts. This rearrangement joins TRBV30 to TRBJ1-1, with D hard to call. Germline V gene lookup returns CDR1 GTSNPN and CDR2 SVGIG (reference sequence). This CDR3 has 14 residues. V was clipped by 2 bases and J by 4 bases, with 14 bases between them. CDR3 sequence: CAWSSGEATTEAFF. The DNA of the CDR3 is TGTGCCTGGAGTTCGGGTGAGGCCACCACTGAAGCTTTCTTT.